The present TCR beta chain was sequenced within a study of blood T cell repertoires in COVID-19. Assay used: immunoSEQ multiplex PCR; TCRdb lists only in-frame clones, some missing. The table lists around 27,000 clones, 80% to 90% of them singletons. V was pared by 6 bases and J by 5 bases, with 11 bases between. The CDR3 spans 13 residues. CDR1 and CDR2 from the germline V gene are MNHNY and SVGAGI (reference sequence). The chain combines TRBV6-6 with TRBJ1-5, with a possible D match to TRBD1 (6 bases). This receptor was identified in a human donor in a cohort sampled during active COVID-19. What was sequenced was peripheral blood. This chain's CDR3 is CASSSTGHQPQHF. Here the CDR3 DNA reads TGTGCCAGCAGCTCTACAGGGCATCAGCCCCAGCATTTT.